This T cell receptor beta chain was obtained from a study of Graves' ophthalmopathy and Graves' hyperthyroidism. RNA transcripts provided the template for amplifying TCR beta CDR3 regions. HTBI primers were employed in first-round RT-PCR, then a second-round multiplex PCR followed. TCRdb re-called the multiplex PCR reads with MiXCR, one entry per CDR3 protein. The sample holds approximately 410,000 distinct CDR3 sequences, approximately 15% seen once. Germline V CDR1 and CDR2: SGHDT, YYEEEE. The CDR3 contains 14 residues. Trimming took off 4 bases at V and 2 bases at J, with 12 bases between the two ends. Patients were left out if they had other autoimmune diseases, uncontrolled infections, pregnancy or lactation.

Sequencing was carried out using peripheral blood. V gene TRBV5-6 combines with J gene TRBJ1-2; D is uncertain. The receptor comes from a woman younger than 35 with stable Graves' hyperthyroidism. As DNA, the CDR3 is TGTGCCAGCAGCGCCACCGGACGGAACTATGGCTACACCTTC. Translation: CASSATGRNYGYTF.